These 7 T cell receptor beta chains came from one sample sequenced in a study of beta chain features in type 1 diabetes. Points from the study as a whole: For Type 1 diabetes patients, all four CD4+ subsets carried TCRB CDR3s that were moderately but significantly shorter.

The antigens for these receptors are not known. Isolated RNA was reverse transcribed in full, so expressed TCRB transcripts were sequenced. TCRdb's table, derived via immunoSEQ multiplex PCR, lists solely in-frame clones and lacks some. The data contain under 300,000 clones, roughly 22% of them singletons. The sequencing input was naive CD4+ T cells from blood. Receptor source: a woman in her thirties or forties with type 1 diabetes.

This clone was seen more than once but under ten times. This sequence joins TRBV5-1 and TRBJ1-2; 7 positions match TRBD1. The germline CDR1 and CDR2 sequences are SGHRS and YFSETQ. CDR3 length equals 15 residues. Germline trimming cut 3 bases from V and 4 bases from J; bases unmatched to any gene: 9. CDR3 residues: CASSSASGGTYGYTF. DNA of the CDR3: TGCGCCAGCAGCTCCGCATCAGGGGGAACCTATGGCTACACCTTC.

This chain links TRBV9 with TRBJ2-3; 7 bases line up with TRBD2. The CDR3 loop spans 15 amino acids. V lost 7 bases to trimming and J lost 4 bases; unmatched junction nucleotides: 12. CDR1 and CDR2 from the germline V gene are SGDLS and YYNGEE. The CDR3 is CASGPFGTKADTQYF. The CDR3 DNA is TGTGCCAGCGGCCCTTTCGGGACTAAGGCAGATACGCAGTATTTT.

This chain links TRBV7-9 with TRBJ2-3, with D maybe TRBD2 (6 bases). CDR1 is SEHNR, CDR2 FQNEAQ, per germline (reference sequence). Trimming shortened V by 4 bases and J by 2 bases, and 19 bases separated the two germline ends. The length of the CDR3 is 17 residues. CDR3 in DNA: TGTGCCAGCAGCTCGGGGACTGTAAGCTCCTTCACAGATACGCAGTATTTT. Translation gives CASSSGTVSSFTDTQYF.

This chain links TRBV9 with TRBJ1-2; the D is unclear. There are 13 residues in the CDR3. Trimming took 0 bases from V and 6 from J, leaving 9 bases between them. The germline gives CDR1 SGDLS, CDR2 YYNGEE. As DNA, the CDR3 is TGTGCCAGCAGCGTAGGCGAGGGAGATGGCTACACCTTC. It is translated as CASSVGEGDGYTF.

This clone was observed a few times. The genes are TRBV4-1 and TRBJ1-2; TRBD1 aligns across 11 bases. Trimming took 4 bases from V and 2 from J; bases not matched to a gene: 9. The CDR3 consists of 17 residues. The germline CDR1 and CDR2 sequences are MGHRA and YSYEKL. CDR3 region: CASSPRTGGELNYGYTF. DNA of the CDR3: TGCGCCAGCAGCCCCCGGACAGGGGGCGAATTAAACTATGGCTACACCTTC.

As for this clone: The same CDR3 can be traced to other DNA sequences in this sample. The rearrangement joins TRBV5-4 to TRBJ1-2; the match to TRBD1 covers 8 bases. V lost 4 bases and J lost 2; bases outside the gene matches: 1. The CDR3 extends over 13 amino acids. The germline V gene encodes CDR1 SGHNT and CDR2 YYREEE (reference sequence). CDR3: CASSRDRNYGYTF. The CDR3 DNA reads TGTGCCAGCAGCCGGGACAGGAACTATGGCTACACCTTC.

There are a few counts of this clone. The chain uses TRBV7-2 and TRBJ2-4; TRBD2 matches at 13 bases. V lost 4 bases to trimming and J lost 6 bases; unmatched junction nucleotides: 3. The CDR3 is 15 amino acids. Germline V gene lookup returns CDR1 SGHTA and CDR2 FQGNSA. The CDR3 DNA reads as TGTGCCAGCAGCTCAGGGACTAGCGGGGCAAACATTCAGTACTTC. It translates to CASSSGTSGANIQYF. The whole variable domain, filled in from reference TRBV7-2 and TRBJ2-4, reads GAGVSQSPSNKVTEKGKDVELRCDPISGHTALYWYRQSLGQGLEFLIYFQGNSAPDKSGLPSDRFSAERTGGSVSTLTIQRTQQEDSAVYLCASSSGTSGANIQYFGAGTRLSVL.